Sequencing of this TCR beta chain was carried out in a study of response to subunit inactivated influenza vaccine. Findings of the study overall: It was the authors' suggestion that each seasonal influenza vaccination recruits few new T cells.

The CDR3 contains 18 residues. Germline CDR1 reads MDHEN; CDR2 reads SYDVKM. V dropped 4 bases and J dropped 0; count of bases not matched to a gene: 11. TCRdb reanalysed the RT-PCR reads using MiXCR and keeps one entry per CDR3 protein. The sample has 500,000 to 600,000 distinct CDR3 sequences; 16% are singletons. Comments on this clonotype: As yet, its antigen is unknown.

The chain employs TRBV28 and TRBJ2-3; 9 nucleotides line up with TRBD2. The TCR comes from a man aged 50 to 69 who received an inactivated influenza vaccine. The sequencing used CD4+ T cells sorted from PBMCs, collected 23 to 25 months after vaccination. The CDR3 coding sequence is TGTGCCAGCAGTTCCCCCCCGGGCGGGGGGGCGAGCACAGATACGCAGTATTTT. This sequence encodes CASSSPPGGGASTDTQYF.